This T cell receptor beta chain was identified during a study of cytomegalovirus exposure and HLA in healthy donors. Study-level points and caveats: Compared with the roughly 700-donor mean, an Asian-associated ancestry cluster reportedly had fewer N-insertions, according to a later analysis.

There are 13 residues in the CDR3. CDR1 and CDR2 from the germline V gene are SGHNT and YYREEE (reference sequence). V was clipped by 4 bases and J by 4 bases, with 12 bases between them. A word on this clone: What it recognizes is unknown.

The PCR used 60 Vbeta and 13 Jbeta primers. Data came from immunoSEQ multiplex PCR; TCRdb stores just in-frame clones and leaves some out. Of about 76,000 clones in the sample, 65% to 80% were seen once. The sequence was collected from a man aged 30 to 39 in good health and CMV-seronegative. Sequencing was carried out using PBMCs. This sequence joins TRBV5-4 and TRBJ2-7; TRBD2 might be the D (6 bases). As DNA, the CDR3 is TGTGCCAGCAGCCCCGGGAGTAGGTACGAGCAGTACTTC. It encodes CASSPGSRYEQYF. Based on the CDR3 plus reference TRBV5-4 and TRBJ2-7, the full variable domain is ETGVTQSPTHLIKTRGQQVTLRCSSQSGHNTVSWYQQALGQGPQFIFQYYREEENGRGNFPPRFSGLQFPNYSSELNVNALELDDSALYLCASSPGSRYEQYFGPGTRLTVT.